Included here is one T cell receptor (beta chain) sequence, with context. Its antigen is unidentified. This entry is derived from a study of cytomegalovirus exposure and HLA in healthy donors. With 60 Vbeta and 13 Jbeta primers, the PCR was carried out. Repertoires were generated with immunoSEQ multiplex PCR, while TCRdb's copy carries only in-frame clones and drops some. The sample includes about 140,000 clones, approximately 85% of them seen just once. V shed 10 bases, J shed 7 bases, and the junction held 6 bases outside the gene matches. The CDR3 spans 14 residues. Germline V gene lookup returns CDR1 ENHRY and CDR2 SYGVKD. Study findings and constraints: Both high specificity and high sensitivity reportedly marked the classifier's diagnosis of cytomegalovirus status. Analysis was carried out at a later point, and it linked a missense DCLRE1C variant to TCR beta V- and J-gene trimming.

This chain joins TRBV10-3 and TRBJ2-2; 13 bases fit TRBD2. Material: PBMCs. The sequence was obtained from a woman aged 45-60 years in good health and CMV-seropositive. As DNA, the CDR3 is TGTGCCACCTGGACTAGCGGGAGTGTCGGGGAGCTGTTTTTT. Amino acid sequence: CATWTSGSVGELFF.